These 8 T cell receptor beta chains originate from one sample sequenced in a study of OX40 agonist ivuxolimab in advanced cancers. The repertoire was sequenced with immunoSEQ multiplex PCR; TCRdb's copy has only in-frame clones and lacks some. The sample has some 10,000 clones; 81% are singletons. The sequencing here drew on CD4+ or CD8+ T cells sorted from blood, taken in a trial of the OX40 agonist ivuxolimab. All receptors come from an adult with an advanced solid tumor such as melanoma, head and neck, liver or kidney cancer.

The rearrangement links TRBV7-9 to TRBJ2-2, with 7 nucleotides matching TRBD1. The CDR3 sequence is 14 residues long. Germline V gene sequence: CDR1 SEHNR, CDR2 FQNEAQ (reference sequence). Trimming removed 5 bases from V and 6 bases from J; junction bases left unmatched: 6. CDR3 in amino acids: CASSRETGPGELFF. CDR3 in DNA: TGTGCCAGCAGCCGCGAGACAGGGCCCGGGGAGCTGTTTTTT.

The rearrangement joins TRBV21-1 to TRBJ2-5; the table's D call of TRBD2 was not tested on the DNA. TRBV21-1 is shown as a pseudogene. CDR3 size: 16 residues. The CDR3 region has the DNA TGTGCCAGCAGCAAAGAGGCTAGCGGGACCCAAGAGACCCAGTACTTC. Protein: CASSKEASGTQETQYF.

The chain couples TRBV7-2 to TRBJ2-3; TRBD2 matches 8 bases. Germline CDR1 reads SGHTA; CDR2 reads FQGNSA. The CDR3 is made up of 17 amino acids. V lost 4 bases to trimming and J lost 7 bases; unmatched junction nucleotides: 16. The CDR3 DNA reads as TGTGCCAGCAGCTCCTACCTCGCGACTAGCGAGTCCTATACGCAGTATTTT. Amino acids: CASSSYLATSESYTQYF. Using reference TRBV7-2 and TRBJ2-3 for the parts outside the CDR3, the full variable domain is GAGVSQSPSNKVTEKGKDVELRCDPISGHTALYWYRQSLGQGLEFLIYFQGNSAPDKSGLPSDRFSAERTGGSVSTLTIQRTQQEDSAVYLCASSSYLATSESYTQYFGPGTRLTVL.

The rearrangement joins TRBV27 to TRBJ2-2; perhaps D is TRBD1 or TRBD2 (6 bases each). Germline V CDR1 and CDR2: MNHEY, SMNVEV (reference sequence). This CDR3 comprises 15 residues. The V end lost 6 bases, the J end lost 3 bases, and 14 bases lay between the germline ends. The CDR3 loop reads CASRRGEEDTGELFF. CDR3 nucleotide sequence: TGTGCCAGCAGAAGGGGGGAGGAGGACACCGGGGAGCTGTTTTTT.

V usage is TRBV29-1 and J usage is TRBJ2-3; TRBD2 agrees at 9 bases. The CDR3 covers 15 residues. V shed 6 bases, J shed 6 bases, and the junction held 13 bases outside the gene matches. Germline V lookup: CDR1 SQVTM, CDR2 ANQGSEA. CDR3 nucleotide sequence: TGCAGCGTGGATAGCGGGGGTGCGGGTCGGGATACGCAGTATTTT. This encodes CSVDSGGAGRDTQYF.

V gene TRBV9 combines with J gene TRBJ1-1; D is possibly TRBD1 (6 bases). Germline V gene data show CDR1 as SGDLS and CDR2 as YYNGEE. Trimming pared 3 bases from V and 5 bases from J, leaving 17 bases between. The CDR3 has 15 amino acids. CDR3 sequence: CASSANWGQGTEAFF. The DNA for the CDR3 is TGTGCCAGCAGCGCTAACTGGGGGCAGGGAACTGAAGCTTTCTTT.

The chain combines TRBV10-3 with TRBJ1-1; unclear D gene. The CDR3 has 14 residues. V was pared by 6 bases and J by 1 base, with 12 bases between. Germline CDR1 is ENHRY and CDR2 is SYGVKD. The CDR3 here is CAISRGLGNTEAFF. As DNA, the CDR3 is TGTGCCATCAGCCGAGGGTTAGGGAACACTGAAGCTTTCTTT.

The chain employs TRBV5-1 and TRBJ2-7; 12 bases agree with TRBD2. The germline CDR1 and CDR2 sequences are SGHRS and YFSETQ. V shed 0 bases, J shed 2 bases, and the junction held 3 bases outside the gene matches. The CDR3 is 16 residues long. As DNA, the CDR3 is TGCGCCAGCAGCTTGGAGGGACTAGCGGGCGCCTACGAGCAGTACTTC. It yields the protein CASSLEGLAGAYEQYF.